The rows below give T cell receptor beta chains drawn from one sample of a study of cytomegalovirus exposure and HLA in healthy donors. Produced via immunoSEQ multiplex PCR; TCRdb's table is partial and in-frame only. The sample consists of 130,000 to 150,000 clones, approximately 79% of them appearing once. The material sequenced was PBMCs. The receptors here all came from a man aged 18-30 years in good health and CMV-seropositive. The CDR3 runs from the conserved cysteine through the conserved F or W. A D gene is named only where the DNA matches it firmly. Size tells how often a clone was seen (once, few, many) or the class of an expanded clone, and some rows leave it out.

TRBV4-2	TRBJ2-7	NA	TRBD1	TGTGCCAGCAGCCTTTCCGGGACAGGACCCTACGAGCAGTACTTC	CASSLSGTGPYEQYF
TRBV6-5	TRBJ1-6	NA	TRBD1	TGTGCCAGCAGTCTGGGGACAGATAATTCACCCCTCCACTTT	CASSLGTDNSPLHF
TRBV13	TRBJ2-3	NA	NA	TGTGCCAGCAGCTTCGCCCCTACTTGGGGAGAAGGAGATACGCAGTATTTT	CASSFAPTWGEGDTQYF
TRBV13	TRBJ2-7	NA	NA	TGTGCCAGCAGCCACGCGTACGAGCAGTACTTC	CASSHAYEQYF
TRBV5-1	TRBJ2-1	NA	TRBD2	TGCGCCAGCAGCTTCCAAGCGGGAGGGCCCAGTGAGCAGTTCTTC	CASSFQAGGPSEQFF
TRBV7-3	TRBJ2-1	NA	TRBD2	TGTGCCAGCAGCTTAACGGGACTAGCGGGAAACAATGAGCAGTTCTTC	CASSLTGLAGNNEQFF
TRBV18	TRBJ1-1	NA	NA	TGTGCCAGCTCACCACTTATGGCGGGGACGAACACTGAAGCTTTCTTT	CASSPLMAGTNTEAFF
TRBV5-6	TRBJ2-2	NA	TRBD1	TGTGCCAGCAGCGTTGACAGGGGGTTGTTGACCGGGGAGCTGTTTTTT	CASSVDRGLLTGELFF
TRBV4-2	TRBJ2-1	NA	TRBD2	TGTGCCAGCAGCCAAGATGAGTTGGGACTAGAGCAGTTCTTC	CASSQDELGLEQFF
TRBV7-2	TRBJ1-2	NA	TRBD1	TGTGCCAGCAGCTTCGGGACAGGGATGGGATATGGCTACACCTTC	CASSFGTGMGYGYTF
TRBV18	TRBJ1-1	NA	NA	TGTGCCAGCTCACCACCGGCCCAGGGGAACACTGAAGCTTTCTTT	CASSPPAQGNTEAFF
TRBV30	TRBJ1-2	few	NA	TGTGCCTGGAGTTCGTCAGGGGTAGGCTACACCTTC	CAWSSSGVGYTF
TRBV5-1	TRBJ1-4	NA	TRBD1	TGCGCCAGCAGCTTGGGCGGGACAGTAGAGGAAAAACTGTTTTTT	CASSLGGTVEEKLFF
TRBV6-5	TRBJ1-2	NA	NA	TGTGCCAGCAGCCACCCGAGAGCTGGCTACACCTTC	CASSHPRAGYTF
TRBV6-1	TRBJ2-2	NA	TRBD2	TGTGCCAGCATGTTAGCGGGAGCGGGGACCGGGGAGCTGTTTTTT	CASMLAGAGTGELFF
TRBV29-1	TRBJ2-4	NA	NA	TGCATCACCGGACAGCGATTAGCCAAAAACATTCAGTACTTC	CITGQRLAKNIQYF
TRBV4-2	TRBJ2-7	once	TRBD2	TGTGCCAGCAGCCCAAGACTAGCGGGAGGTTACGAGCAGTACTTC	CASSPRLAGGYEQYF
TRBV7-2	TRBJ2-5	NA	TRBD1	TGTGCCAGCAGCTTCCGCCGGGACAGGGGCCAAGAGACCCAGTACTTC	CASSFRRDRGQETQYF
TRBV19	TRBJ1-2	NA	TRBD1	TGTGCCAGTAGTATCCCGGGACAGGGTATTGGAGGCTACACCTTC	CASSIPGQGIGGYTF
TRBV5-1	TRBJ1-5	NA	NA	TGCGCCAGCAGCTTGGGTTCCGATCAGCCCCAGCATTTT	CASSLGSDQPQHF
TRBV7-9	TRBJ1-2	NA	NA	TGTGCCAGCAGCTCCTACAACTACGCTAACTATGGCTACACCTTC	CASSSYNYANYGYTF
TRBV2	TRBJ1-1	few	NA	TGTGCCAAAGCAGTGGGGACGAGGGGGACTGAAGCTTTCTTT	CAKAVGTRGTEAFF
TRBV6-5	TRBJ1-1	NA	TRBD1	TGTGCCAGCAGCACTCAGGGGGCTCCGGACACTGAAGCTTTCTTT	CASSTQGAPDTEAFF
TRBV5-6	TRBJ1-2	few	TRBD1	TGTGCCAGCAGCTTGACAGGGGGAGTTGATGGCTACACCTTC	CASSLTGGVDGYTF
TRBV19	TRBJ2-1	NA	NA	TGTGCCAGTAGTCCTCACCAGCGGTACAATGAGCAGTTCTTC	CASSPHQRYNEQFF
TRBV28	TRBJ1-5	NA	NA	TGTGCCAGCAGCTCCGACATAAACAGCAATCAGCCCCAGCATTTT	CASSSDINSNQPQHF
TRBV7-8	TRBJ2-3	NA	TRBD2	TGTGCCAGCAGCTTGCTTTTGAGCGGGGAAGCTAGCACAGATACGCAGTATTTT	CASSLLLSGEASTDTQYF
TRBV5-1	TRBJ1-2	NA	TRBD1	TGCGCCAGCAGCGCCCCGCGACAGGGAACCCGAGCTAACTATGGCTACACCTTC	CASSAPRQGTRANYGYTF
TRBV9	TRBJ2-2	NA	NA	TGTGCCAGCAGCGTAACCCCAGGATACACCGGGGAGCTGTTTTTT	CASSVTPGYTGELFF
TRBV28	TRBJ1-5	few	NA	TGTGCCAGCAGTTCTCAGGACAGATATCAGCCCCAGCATTTT	CASSSQDRYQPQHF
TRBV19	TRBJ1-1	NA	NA	TGTGCCAGTAGTTGGTCAGGGGACACTGAAGCTTTCTTT	CASSWSGDTEAFF
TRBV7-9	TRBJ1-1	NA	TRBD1	TGTGCCAGCAGCCCCGGACAGGGAAACACTGAAGCTTTCTTT	CASSPGQGNTEAFF
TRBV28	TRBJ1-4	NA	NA	TGTGCCAGCAGTTCGAGAATGGACAGAGCAAGAAATGAAAAACTGTTTTTT	CASSSRMDRARNEKLFF
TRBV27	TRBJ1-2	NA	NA	TGTGCCAGCGGTAGGGGTAGGGCCTATGGCTACACCTTC	CASGRGRAYGYTF
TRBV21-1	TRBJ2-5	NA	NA	TGTGCCAGCAGCCCGGGTGGGGGGGAGCGGGAGGTAGAGACCCAGTACTTC	CASSPGGGEREVETQYF
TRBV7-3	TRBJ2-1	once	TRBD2	TGTGCCAGCAGCCCTAGCGGGTTAAGGAATGAGCAGTTCTTC	CASSPSGLRNEQFF
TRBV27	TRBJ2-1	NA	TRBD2	TGTGCCAGCAGTTCCATAGCGGGAGGAGCATTCAATGAGCAGTTCTTC	CASSSIAGGAFNEQFF
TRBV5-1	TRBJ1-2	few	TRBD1	TGCGCCAGCAGCCTGGGGACAGGGAGCTATGGCTACACCTTC	CASSLGTGSYGYTF
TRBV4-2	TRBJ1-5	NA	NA	TGTGCCAGCAGCCAACTTTCTCAGCCCCAGCATTTT	CASSQLSQPQHF
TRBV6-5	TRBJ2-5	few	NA	TGTGCCAGCAGTTACTCAGGGGGGGCCGGGGAGACCCAGTACTTC	CASSYSGGAGETQYF
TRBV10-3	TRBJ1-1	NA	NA	TGTGCCATCAGTGTAAACACTGAAGCTTTCTTT	CAISVNTEAFF
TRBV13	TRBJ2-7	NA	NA	TGTGCCAGCACCCGCGGCAGGGCGGACGAGCAGTACTTC	CASTRGRADEQYF
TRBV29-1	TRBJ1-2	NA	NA	TGCAGCGTTGACGGGGTTGGCAGGGGCTACGGCTACACCTTC	CSVDGVGRGYGYTF
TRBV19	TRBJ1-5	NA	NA	TGTGCCAGTAGTCTTCGCCAGGGCCCAAATCAGCCCCAGCATTTT	CASSLRQGPNQPQHF
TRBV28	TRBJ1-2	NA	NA	TGTGCCAGCAGTCGCCCTGGGGGGTCGAAAGGCAATGGCTACACCTTC	CASSRPGGSKGNGYTF
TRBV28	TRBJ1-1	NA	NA	TGTGCCAGCAGTGCGTTAAACACTGAAGCTTTCTTT	CASSALNTEAFF
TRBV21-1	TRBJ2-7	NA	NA	TGTGCCAGCAGTGGAGGTTACGAGCAGTACTTC	CASSGGYEQYF
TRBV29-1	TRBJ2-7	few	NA	TGCAGCGTTCGGCTGGGTAGGGGCTACGAGCAGTACTTC	CSVRLGRGYEQYF
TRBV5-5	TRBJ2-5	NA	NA	TGTGCCAGCAGCATACCCGGTCAAGAGACCCAGTACTTC	CASSIPGQETQYF
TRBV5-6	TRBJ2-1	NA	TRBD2	TGTGCCAGCAGCTTGGGCGGACTAGCGGGAGGGCCCTACAATGAGCAGTTCTTC	CASSLGGLAGGPYNEQFF
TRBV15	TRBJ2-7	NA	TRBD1	TGTGCCACCAGCACTCTCCGGGACAGATCCTACGAGCAGTACTTC	CATSTLRDRSYEQYF
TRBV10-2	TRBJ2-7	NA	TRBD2	TGCGCCAGCAGTGTTTTAGCGGGGGGCTTTAGCGAGCAGTACTTC	CASSVLAGGFSEQYF
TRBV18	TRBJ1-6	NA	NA	TGTGCCAGCTCACCACGGACAGAATATAATTCACCCCTCCACTTT	CASSPRTEYNSPLHF
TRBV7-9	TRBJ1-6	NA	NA	TGTGCCAGCAGCCGGGAGGGCCGGCATTCACCCCTCCACTTT	CASSREGRHSPLHF
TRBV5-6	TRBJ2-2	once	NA	TGTGCCAGCAGCTGGGGACTTTCGAACACCGGGGAGCTGTTTTTT	CASSWGLSNTGELFF